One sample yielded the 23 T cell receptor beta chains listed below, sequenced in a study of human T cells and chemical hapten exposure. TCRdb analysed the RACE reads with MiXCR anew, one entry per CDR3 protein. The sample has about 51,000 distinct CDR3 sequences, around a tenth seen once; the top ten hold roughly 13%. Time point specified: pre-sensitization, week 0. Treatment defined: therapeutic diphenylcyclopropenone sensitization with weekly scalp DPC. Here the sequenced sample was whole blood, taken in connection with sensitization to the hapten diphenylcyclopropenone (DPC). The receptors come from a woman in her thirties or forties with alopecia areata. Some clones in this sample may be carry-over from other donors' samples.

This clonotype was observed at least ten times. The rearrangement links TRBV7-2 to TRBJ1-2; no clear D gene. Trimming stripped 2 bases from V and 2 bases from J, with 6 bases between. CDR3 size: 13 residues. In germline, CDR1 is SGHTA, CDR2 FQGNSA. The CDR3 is CASSLSSNYGYTF. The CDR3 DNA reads TGTGCCAGCAGCTTATCGTCAAACTATGGCTACACCTTC.

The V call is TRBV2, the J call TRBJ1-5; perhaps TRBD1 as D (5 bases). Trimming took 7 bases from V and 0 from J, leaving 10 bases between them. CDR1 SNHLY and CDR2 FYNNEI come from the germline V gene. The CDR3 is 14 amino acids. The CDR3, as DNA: TGTGCCAGCACGGGGGGAAATAGCAATCAGCCCCAGCATTTT. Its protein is CASTGGNSNQPQHF. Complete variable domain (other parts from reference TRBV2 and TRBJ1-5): EPEVTQTPSHQVTQMGQEVILRCVPISNHLYFYWYRQILGQKVEFLVSFYNNEISEKSEIFDDQFSVERPDGSNFTLKIRSTKLEDSAMYFCASTGGNSNQPQHFGDGTRLSIL.

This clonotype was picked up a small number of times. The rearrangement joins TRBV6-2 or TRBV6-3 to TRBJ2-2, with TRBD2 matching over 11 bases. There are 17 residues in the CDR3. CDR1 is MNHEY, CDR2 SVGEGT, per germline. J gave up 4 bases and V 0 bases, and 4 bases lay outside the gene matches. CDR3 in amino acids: CASSYSPSGGRTGELFF. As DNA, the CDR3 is TGTGCCAGCAGTTACTCCCCTAGCGGGGGGCGCACCGGGGAGCTGTTTTTT.

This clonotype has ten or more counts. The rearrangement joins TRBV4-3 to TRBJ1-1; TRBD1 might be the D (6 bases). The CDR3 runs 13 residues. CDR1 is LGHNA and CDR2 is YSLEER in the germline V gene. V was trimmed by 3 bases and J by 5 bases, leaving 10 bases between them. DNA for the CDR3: TGCGCCAGCAGCCAGACAACAGGGACTGAAGCTTTCTTT. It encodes CASSQTTGTEAFF.

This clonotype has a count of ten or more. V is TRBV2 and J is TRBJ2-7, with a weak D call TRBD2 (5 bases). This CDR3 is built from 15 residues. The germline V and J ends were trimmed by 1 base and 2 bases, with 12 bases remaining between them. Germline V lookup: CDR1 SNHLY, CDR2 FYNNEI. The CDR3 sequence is CASSEGNGETYEQYF. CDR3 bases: TGTGCCAGCAGTGAAGGAAACGGGGAAACCTACGAGCAGTACTTC.

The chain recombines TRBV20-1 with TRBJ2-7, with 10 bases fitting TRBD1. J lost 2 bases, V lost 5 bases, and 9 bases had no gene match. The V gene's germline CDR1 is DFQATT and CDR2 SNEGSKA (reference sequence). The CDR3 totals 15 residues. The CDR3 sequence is CSAPLDRGNPYEQYF. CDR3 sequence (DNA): TGCAGTGCTCCCCTGGACAGGGGGAACCCCTACGAGCAGTACTTC.

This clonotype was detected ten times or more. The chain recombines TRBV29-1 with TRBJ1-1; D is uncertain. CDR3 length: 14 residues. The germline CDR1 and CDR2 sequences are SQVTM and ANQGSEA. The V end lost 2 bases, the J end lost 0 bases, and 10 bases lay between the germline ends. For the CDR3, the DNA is TGCAGCGTTGAAAGGCGGCTGTTGAACACTGAAGCTTTCTTT. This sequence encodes CSVERRLLNTEAFF.

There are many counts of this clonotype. The CDR3 DNA follows: TGTGCCAGCAGCTTAGGGGGTGACGGCAATCAGCCCCAGCATTTT. Its protein is CASSLGGDGNQPQHF. This chain links TRBV7-8 with TRBJ1-5; D not resolved. Germline assignment: CDR1 SGHVS and CDR2 FQNEAQ. V lost 1 base, J lost 2 bases, and 9 bases lay in between. The CDR3 spans 15 residues.

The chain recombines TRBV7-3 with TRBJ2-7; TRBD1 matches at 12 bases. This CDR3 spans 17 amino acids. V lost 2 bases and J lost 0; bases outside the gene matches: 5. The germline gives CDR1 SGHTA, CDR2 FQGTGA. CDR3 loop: CASSLGTGGAHSYEQYF. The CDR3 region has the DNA TGTGCCAGCAGCTTAGGGACAGGGGGCGCCCACTCCTACGAGCAGTACTTC. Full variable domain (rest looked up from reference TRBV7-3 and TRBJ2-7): GAGVSQTPSNKVTEKGKYVELRCDPISGHTALYWYRQSLGQGPEFLIYFQGTGAADDSGLPNDRFFAVRPEGSVSTLKIQRTERGDSAVYLCASSLGTGGAHSYEQYFGPGTRLTVT.

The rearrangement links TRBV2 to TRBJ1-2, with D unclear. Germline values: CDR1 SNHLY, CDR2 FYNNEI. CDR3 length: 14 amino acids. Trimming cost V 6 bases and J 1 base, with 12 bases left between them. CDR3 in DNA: TGTGCCAGCAGCGCCCCGCCCCTTAACTATGGCTACACCTTC. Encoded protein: CASSAPPLNYGYTF.

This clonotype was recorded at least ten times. The CDR3 reads CASSTGTGSYDEQFF. CDR3 DNA sequence: TGTGCCAGCAGTACCGGGACAGGGTCTTACGATGAGCAGTTCTTC. The genes are TRBV6-4 and TRBJ2-1, with 9 bases matching TRBD1. CDR3 length: 15 amino acids. Trimming removed 5 bases from V and 8 bases from J; junction bases left unmatched: 10. The germline V gene has CDR1 MRHNA and CDR2 SNTAGT.

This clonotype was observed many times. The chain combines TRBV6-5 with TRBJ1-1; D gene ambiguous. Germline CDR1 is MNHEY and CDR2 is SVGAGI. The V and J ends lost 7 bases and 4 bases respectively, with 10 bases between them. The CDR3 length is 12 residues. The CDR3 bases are TGTGCCAGCACCCAATGGGGCACTGAAGCTTTCTTT. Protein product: CASTQWGTEAFF.

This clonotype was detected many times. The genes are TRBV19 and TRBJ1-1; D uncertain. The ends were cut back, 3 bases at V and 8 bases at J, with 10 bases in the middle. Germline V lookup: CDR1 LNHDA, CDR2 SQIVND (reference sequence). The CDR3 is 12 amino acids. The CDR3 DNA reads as TGTGCCAGTAGTATTGGCATGCAGGAAGCTTTCTTT. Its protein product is CASSIGMQEAFF.

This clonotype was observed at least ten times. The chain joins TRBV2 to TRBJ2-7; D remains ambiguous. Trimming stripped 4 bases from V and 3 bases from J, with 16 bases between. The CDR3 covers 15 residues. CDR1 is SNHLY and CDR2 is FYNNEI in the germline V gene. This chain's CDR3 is CASSAEQATHYEQYF. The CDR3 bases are TGTGCCAGCAGTGCGGAGCAGGCCACCCACTACGAGCAGTACTTC.

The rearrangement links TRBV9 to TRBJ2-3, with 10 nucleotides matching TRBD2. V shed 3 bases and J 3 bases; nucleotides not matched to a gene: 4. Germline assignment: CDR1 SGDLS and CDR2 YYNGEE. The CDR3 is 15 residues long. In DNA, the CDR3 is TGTGCCAGCAGCGCTAGCGGGGGCACAACAGATACGCAGTATTTT. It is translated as CASSASGGTTDTQYF.

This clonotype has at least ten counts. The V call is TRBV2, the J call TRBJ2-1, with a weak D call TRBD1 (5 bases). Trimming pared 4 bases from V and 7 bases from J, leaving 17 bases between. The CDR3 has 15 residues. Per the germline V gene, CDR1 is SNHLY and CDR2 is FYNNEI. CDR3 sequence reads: CASSGWGRASNEQFF. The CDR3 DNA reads TGTGCCAGCAGTGGATGGGGCAGGGCGAGTAATGAGCAGTTCTTC.

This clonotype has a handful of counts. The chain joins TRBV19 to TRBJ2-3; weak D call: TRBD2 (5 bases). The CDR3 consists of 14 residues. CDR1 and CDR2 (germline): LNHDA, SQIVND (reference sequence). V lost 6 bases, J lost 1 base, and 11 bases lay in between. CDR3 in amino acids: CASRPGSGTDTQYF. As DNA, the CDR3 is TGTGCCAGTAGACCGGGGTCTGGCACAGATACGCAGTATTTT.

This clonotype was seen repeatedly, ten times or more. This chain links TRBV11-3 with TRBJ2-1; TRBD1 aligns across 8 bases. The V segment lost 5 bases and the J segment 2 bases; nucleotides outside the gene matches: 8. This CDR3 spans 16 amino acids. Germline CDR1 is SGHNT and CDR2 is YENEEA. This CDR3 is CASSKRTGHPYNEQFF. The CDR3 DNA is TGTGCCAGCAGCAAACGGACAGGGCATCCCTACAATGAGCAGTTCTTC.

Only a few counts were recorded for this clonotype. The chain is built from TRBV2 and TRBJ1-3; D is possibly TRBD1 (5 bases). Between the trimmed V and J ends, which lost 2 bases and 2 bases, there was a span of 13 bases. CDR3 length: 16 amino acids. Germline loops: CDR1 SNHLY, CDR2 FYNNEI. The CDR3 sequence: CASSERAGIPGNTIYF. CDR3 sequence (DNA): TGTGCCAGCAGTGAAAGGGCAGGGATCCCTGGAAACACCATATATTTT.

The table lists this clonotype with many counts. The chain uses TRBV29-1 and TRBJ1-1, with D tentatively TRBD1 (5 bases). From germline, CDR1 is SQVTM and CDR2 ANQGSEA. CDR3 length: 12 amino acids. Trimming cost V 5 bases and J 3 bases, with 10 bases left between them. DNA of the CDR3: TGCAGCGTTTATGACAGTGACACTGAAGCTTTCTTT. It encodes CSVYDSDTEAFF.

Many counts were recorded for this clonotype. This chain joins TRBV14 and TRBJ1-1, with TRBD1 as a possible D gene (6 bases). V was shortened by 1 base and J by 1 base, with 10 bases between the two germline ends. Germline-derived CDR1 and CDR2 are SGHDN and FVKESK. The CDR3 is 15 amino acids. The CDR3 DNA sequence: TGTGCCAGCAGCCAAGCCAGGGGACGGAACACTGAAGCTTTCTTT. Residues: CASSQARGRNTEAFF.

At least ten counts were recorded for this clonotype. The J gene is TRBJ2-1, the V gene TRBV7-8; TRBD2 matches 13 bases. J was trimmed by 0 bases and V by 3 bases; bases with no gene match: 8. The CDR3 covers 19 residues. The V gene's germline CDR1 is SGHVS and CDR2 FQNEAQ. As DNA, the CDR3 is TGTGCCAGCAGCTTCCCGGGACTAGCGGGGTCCAGCTCCTACAATGAGCAGTTCTTC. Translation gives CASSFPGLAGSSSYNEQFF.

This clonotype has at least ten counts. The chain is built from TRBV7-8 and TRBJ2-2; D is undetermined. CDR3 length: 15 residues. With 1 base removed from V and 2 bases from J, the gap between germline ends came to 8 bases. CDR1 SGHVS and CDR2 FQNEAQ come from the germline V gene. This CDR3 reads CASSLVRINTGELFF. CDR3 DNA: TGTGCCAGCAGCTTAGTAAGAATTAACACCGGGGAGCTGTTTTTT.